The 24 T cell receptor beta chains given below trace back to one sample, sequenced in a study of T cell clonality in common variable immunodeficiency. This table comes from immunoSEQ multiplex PCR, and its TCRdb copy is limited to in-frame clones, with some not included. Observed in the sample are around 50,000 clones, none of them singletons. Sequences were obtained from peripheral blood mononuclear cells. The receptor source for this set is a person between 18 and 70 years old in good health.

The table lists this clone with many counts. The CDR3 end lies 3 residues beyond the end of the read and is filled in from the germline J gene. The chain recombines TRBV11-2 with TRBJ2-2, with D uncertain. CDR1 and CDR2 (germline): SGHAT, FQNNGV. The length of the CDR3 is 14 residues. V was shortened by 0 bases and J by 5 bases, with 7 bases between the two germline ends. The CDR3: CASSLESRTGELFF. The sequenced part of the CDR3 DNA is TGTGCCAGCAGCTTAGAGAGCCGGACCGGGGAG.

This clone was picked up many times. The CDR3 extends 3 residues past the end of the read, so its final part is completed from the germline J gene. The chain couples TRBV19 to TRBJ2-3; 8 bases map to TRBD2. Germline-derived CDR1 and CDR2 are LNHDA and SQIVND (reference sequence). CDR3 length: 13 amino acids. V was clipped by 4 bases and J by 4 bases; unmatched bases: 1. This CDR3 is CASSTTSADTQYF. CDR3 DNA, as far as it was read: TGTGCCAGTAGTACGACTAGCGCAGATACG.

This clone was seen repeatedly, ten times or more. From the germline J gene comes the end of the CDR3, since the read stops 3 residues before it. V and J are TRBV2 and TRBJ2-1; weak D call: TRBD2 (6 bases). From germline, CDR1 is SNHLY and CDR2 FYNNEI. V dropped 9 bases and J dropped 9 bases, with 24 bases sitting between them. CDR3 length: 15 amino acids. The CDR3 loop reads CASRSRSGASGEQFF. The CDR3 bases that were read are TGTGCCAGTCGCTCTCGTAGCGGAGCCTCTGGTGAG.

This clone came up a few times. Sequencing ends 3 residues short of the CDR3 end; the germline J gene provides the rest. V and J are TRBV18 and TRBJ2-7; 7 positions agree with TRBD2. Germline V gene data show CDR1 as KGHSH and CDR2 as LQKENI. J was trimmed by 1 base and V by 5 bases; bases with no gene match: 5. This CDR3 is 14 amino acids long. CDR3: CASSKASGSYEQYF. Partial CDR3 DNA: TGTGCCAGCTCAAAGGCTAGCGGATCCTACGAG.

This clone has at least ten counts. The read ends 3 residues before the CDR3 terminus; that terminus is restored from the germline J gene. The chain combines TRBV29-1 with TRBJ2-3, with 11 bases fitting TRBD2. This CDR3 is built from 13 residues. V lost 7 bases and J lost 5; bases outside the gene matches: 5. Germline V gives CDR1 SQVTM, CDR2 ANQGSEA. The CDR3 bases that were read are TGCAGCGACGACGGGACTAGCGGAGATACG. Residues: CSDDGTSGDT. The complete CDR3 reads CSDDGTSGDTQYF.

This clone was observed many times. The sequenced fragment ends 3 residues before the CDR3 boundary, so the rest is inferred from the germline J gene. The chain recombines TRBV6-2 or TRBV6-3 with TRBJ2-1; D may be TRBD2 (6 bases). V gave up 4 bases and J gave up 4 bases, with 11 bases separating them. In germline, CDR1 is MNHEY, CDR2 SVGEGT. The length of the CDR3 is 14 residues. CDR3 sequence reads: CASSSRDFYNEQFF. The DNA read from the CDR3 is TGTGCCAGCAGTTCCCGGGACTTTTACAATGAG.

This clone appeared many times. The read gets to within 3 residues of the CDR3 end, and the germline J gene fills in the rest. The rearrangement links TRBV6-2 or TRBV6-3 to TRBJ2-2, with 7 bases matching TRBD1. V was clipped by 4 bases and J by 0 bases; unmatched bases: 2. This CDR3 spans 15 amino acids. Germline lookup yields CDR1 MNHEY and CDR2 SVGEGT. The sequenced part of the CDR3 DNA is TGTGCCAGCAGTTTACAGGGGCCGAACACCGGGGAG. It encodes CASSLQGPNTGE. The entire CDR3 is CASSLQGPNTGELFF.

This clone was seen only a few times. With the read ending 3 residues before the CDR3 end, the germline J gene is used to fill in that end. The chain links TRBV2 to TRBJ2-7; the D gene is possibly TRBD1 (5 bases). The CDR3 is 13 amino acids. Trimming stripped 4 bases from V and 6 bases from J, with 13 bases between. Germline V gives CDR1 SNHLY, CDR2 FYNNEI. The sequenced part of the CDR3 DNA is TGTGCCAGCAGTGCGGCCAGGGATGGCGAG. This sequence encodes CASSAARDGE. The full CDR3 protein is CASSAARDGEQYF. The entire variable domain, with the rest obtained from reference TRBV2 and TRBJ2-7, is as follows: EPEVTQTPSHQVTQMGQEVILRCVPISNHLYFYWYRQILGQKVEFLVSFYNNEISEKSEIFDDQFSVERPDGSNFTLKIRSTKLEDSAMYFCASSAARDGEQYFGPGTRLTVT.

This clone has a count of ten or more. The read ends 3 residues early relative to the CDR3; the germline J gene fills the gap. The chain couples TRBV20-1 to TRBJ1-1; 8 bases match TRBD1. The CDR3 runs 15 residues. V lost 1 base, J lost 1 base, and 5 bases stayed unmatched. The germline V gene has CDR1 DFQATT and CDR2 SNEGSKA (reference sequence). This chain's CDR3 is CSARGGDRKNTEAFF. Partial CDR3 DNA: TGCAGTGCTAGAGGGGGGGACAGGAAGAACACTGAA.

This clone was seen repeatedly, ten times or more. The read terminates 3 residues ahead of where the CDR3 ends, so the germline J gene completes it. J is TRBJ2-1 and V is TRBV20-1; 13 nucleotides align to TRBD2. V was pared by 4 bases and J by 7 bases, with 10 bases of the junction left unmatched. Germline V gives CDR1 DFQATT, CDR2 SNEGSKA (reference sequence). The CDR3 runs to 16 residues. This CDR3 is CSANSGLAGAGNEQFF. CDR3 DNA (partial): TGCAGTGCTAATTCAGGACTAGCGGGAGCCGGTAATGAG.

This clone showed up many times. The read stops 3 residues short of the end of the CDR3; the missing end is completed from the germline J gene. V usage is TRBV28 and J usage is TRBJ2-3, with 12 bases lining up with TRBD2. In germline, CDR1 is MDHEN, CDR2 SYDVKM. This CDR3 region has 19 residues. V was pared by 4 bases and J by 4 bases, with 15 bases of the junction left unmatched. The CDR3 spells CASSSRTSGTVGPPDTQYF. Partial CDR3 DNA: TGTGCCAGCAGTTCTCGGACTAGCGGGACCGTTGGGCCCCCAGATACG.

At least ten counts were recorded for this clone. The CDR3 DNA, read in part, is TGTGCCAGCAGCTTAGCCAAGGTTCTGGCAGGGAGCACAGATACG. Residues: CASSLAKVLAGSTDT. The full CDR3 reads CASSLAKVLAGSTDTQYF. The chain is built from TRBV7-8 and TRBJ2-3, with a weak D call TRBD1 (5 bases). The sequenced fragment ends 3 residues before the CDR3 boundary, so the rest is inferred from the germline J gene. Germline CDR1 is SGHVS and CDR2 is FQNEAQ. V lost 0 bases, J lost 0 bases, and 16 bases lay in between. The CDR3 covers 18 residues.

This clone was seen repeatedly, ten times or more. The CDR3 extends 3 residues past the end of the read, so its final part is completed from the germline J gene. V gene TRBV6-2 or TRBV6-3 combines with J gene TRBJ1-2; tentatively, D is TRBD1 (6 bases). Trimming removed 0 bases from V and 4 bases from J, with 9 bases in between. This CDR3 has 14 residues. CDR1 is MNHEY, CDR2 SVGEGT, per germline. CDR3 amino acids: CASSYSAGAYGYTF. CDR3 DNA (partial): TGTGCCAGCAGTTACTCCGCAGGGGCCTATGGC.

This clone was detected many times. Read data end 3 residues before the CDR3 end; the end is taken from the germline J gene. V and J are TRBV29-1 and TRBJ2-3; TRBD2 aligns across 10 bases. Unmatched junction bases numbered 7, after V lost 6 bases and J lost 4 bases. Germline V gene data show CDR1 as SQVTM and CDR2 as ANQGSEA. The CDR3 loop spans 14 amino acids. The DNA read from the CDR3 is TGCAGCGTGAAGACTAGCGGGCCTTCAGATACG. Encoded protein: CSVKTSGPSDT. The entire CDR3 protein reads CSVKTSGPSDTQYF.

This clone was counted at least ten times. The CDR3 extends 3 residues past the end of the read, so its final part is completed from the germline J gene. The chain couples TRBV19 to TRBJ1-1; D may be TRBD1 (5 bases). CDR1 and CDR2 from the germline V gene are LNHDA and SQIVND (reference sequence). The CDR3 contains 13 residues. Deletions cut 7 bases from V and 6 bases from J, with 15 bases between. The CDR3 reads CASTWGGGSEAFF. The covered CDR3 bases are TGTGCCAGTACCTGGGGCGGTGGTTCTGAA. The complete variable domain, with remaining parts taken from reference TRBV19 and TRBJ1-1, reads DGGITQSPKYLFRKEGQNVTLSCEQNLNHDAMYWYRQDPGQGLRLIYYSQIVNDFQKGDIAEGYSVSREKKESFPLTVTSAQKNPTAFYLCASTWGGGSEAFFGQGTRLTVV.

This clone showed up many times. The CDR3 is cut off 3 residues early in the read; its end comes from the germline J gene. This sequence joins TRBV19 and TRBJ1-1; 7 nucleotides line up with TRBD1. The CDR3 length is 11 residues. CDR1 LNHDA and CDR2 SQIVND come from the germline V gene (reference sequence). CDR3 bases read: TGTGCCAGTAGTGGGACAGTAGAA. Translation: CASSGTVE. The full CDR3 protein reads CASSGTVEAFF.

This clone was detected ten times or more. Sequencing ends 3 residues short of the CDR3 end; the germline J gene provides the rest. The chain recombines TRBV7-6 with TRBJ2-1; TRBD1 matches at 8 bases. The CDR3 runs 15 residues. Germline V gene data show CDR1 as SGHVS and CDR2 as FNYEAQ. The V gene end was trimmed by 5 bases and the J gene end by 9 bases; junction bases not matched to a gene: 12. The covered CDR3 bases are TGTGCCAGCAGCCCACCGGGACAGGTTGGTGGTGAG. Encoded protein: CASSPPGQVGGE. The full CDR3 is CASSPPGQVGGEQFF. The full variable domain, rest sourced from reference TRBV7-6 and TRBJ2-1, is GAGVSQSPRYKVTKRGQDVALRCDPISGHVSLYWYRQALGQGPEFLTYFNYEAQQDKSGLPNDRFSAERPEGSISTLTIQRTEQRDSAMYRCASSPPGQVGGEQFFGPGTRLTVL.

This clone was picked up many times. The CDR3 is cut off 3 residues early in the read; its end comes from the germline J gene. V usage is TRBV19 and J usage is TRBJ1-4, with unresolved D. This CDR3 has 12 amino acids. V was pared by 10 bases and J by 8 bases, with 14 bases between. Germline V gene data show CDR1 as LNHDA and CDR2 as SQIVND (reference sequence). The CDR3 bases that were read are TGTGCCACAGCGGGAATCGGGGAAAAA. Encoded protein: CATAGIGEK. The entire CDR3 protein is CATAGIGEKLFF.

This clone was recorded at least ten times. The read terminates 3 residues ahead of where the CDR3 ends, so the germline J gene completes it. The chain carries TRBV19 and TRBJ2-3; 8 bases align to TRBD2. The CDR3 has 16 amino acids. The J segment lost 5 bases and the V segment lost 2 bases, leaving 9 bases of the junction unmatched. Germline V gene lookup returns CDR1 LNHDA and CDR2 SQIVND (reference sequence). The CDR3 loop is CASSIHQAGVEDTQYF. The sequenced part of the CDR3 DNA is TGTGCCAGTAGTATACATCAAGCGGGAGTTGAAGATACG.

This clone appeared many times. The CDR3 end is not reached by the read, which stops 3 residues before it; the germline J gene fills it in. The rearrangement joins TRBV6-4 to TRBJ1-6, with a possible D match to TRBD1 (6 bases). Germline V lookup: CDR1 MRHNA, CDR2 SNTAGT. The CDR3 sequence is 15 residues long. V lost 6 bases, J lost 7 bases, and 16 bases lay in between. The CDR3 DNA, read in part, is TGTGCCAGCAGCCCCGAGGGGGTGGAAAATTCACCC. Translating gives CASSPEGVENSP. The full CDR3 protein is CASSPEGVENSPLHF.

Many counts were recorded for this clone. CDR3 residues: CASSTNEKAGSYGYTF. The DNA read from the CDR3 is TGTGCCAGCAGTACAAACGAAAAGGCAGGGTCCTATGGC. The chain is built from TRBV6-2 or TRBV6-3 and TRBJ1-2, with D tentatively TRBD1 (5 bases). With the read ending 3 residues before the CDR3 end, the germline J gene is used to fill in that end. The CDR3 is 16 residues long. CDR1 is MNHEY, CDR2 SVGEGT, per germline. Trimming cost V 5 bases and J 4 bases, with 20 bases left between them.

This clone was detected ten times or more. CDR3 amino acids: CASSVKGPGNTIYF. The CDR3 DNA, read in part, is TGTGCCAGCAGTGTTAAAGGGCCGGGAAACACC. This sequence joins TRBV2 and TRBJ1-3; D gene uncertain. The CDR3 goes on 3 residues after the read ends, and that part is filled in from the germline J gene. The CDR3 is 14 residues long. From germline, CDR1 is SNHLY and CDR2 FYNNEI. The V gene lost 4 bases and the J gene lost 4 bases, with 11 bases spanning the gap.

The sample holds many counts of this clone. Coverage ceases 3 residues before the CDR3 finishes, and the germline J gene fills in the end. The chain has TRBV7-9 and TRBJ2-1; 7 bases are shared with TRBD1. This CDR3 spans 14 amino acids. Per the germline V gene, CDR1 is SEHNR and CDR2 is FQNEAQ (reference sequence). Trimming removed 0 bases from V and 7 bases from J; junction bases left unmatched: 3. CDR3 sequence: CASSLAGGYNEQFF. CDR3 DNA, as far as it was read: TGTGCCAGCAGCTTAGCAGGGGGCTATAATGAG.

In its sample, this clone was seen many times. Coverage ceases 3 residues before the CDR3 finishes, and the germline J gene fills in the end. The genes are TRBV5-1 and TRBJ1-2, with TRBD1 matching 11 bases. V trimming: 4 bases; J trimming: 7 bases; junction bases outside the gene matches: 6. The CDR3 consists of 14 residues. The germline V gene has CDR1 SGHRS and CDR2 YFSETQ. The covered CDR3 bases are TGCGCCAGCAGCCATGGACAGGGGGCTAGTGGC. This gives the protein CASSHGQGASG. The whole CDR3 sequence reads CASSHGQGASGYTF. Combining the CDR3 with reference TRBV5-1 and TRBJ1-2 gives the whole variable domain KAGVTQTPRYLIKTRGQQVTLSCSPISGHRSVSWYQQTPGQGLQFLFEYFSETQRNKGNFPGRFSGRQFSNSRSEMNVSTLELGDSALYLCASSHGQGASGYTFGSGTRLTVV.